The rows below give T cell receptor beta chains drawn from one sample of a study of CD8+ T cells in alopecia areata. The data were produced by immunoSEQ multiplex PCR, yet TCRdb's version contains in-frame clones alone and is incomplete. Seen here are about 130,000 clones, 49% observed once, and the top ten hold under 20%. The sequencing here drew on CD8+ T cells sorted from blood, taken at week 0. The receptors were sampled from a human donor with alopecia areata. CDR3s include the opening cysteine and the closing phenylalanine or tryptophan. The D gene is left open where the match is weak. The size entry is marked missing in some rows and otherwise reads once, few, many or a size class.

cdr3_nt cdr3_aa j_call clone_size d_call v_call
TGTGCCAGCTCCCCTCGGGAGGGAACACTCTACGAGCAGTACTTC CASSPREGTLYEQYF TRBJ2-7 - TRBD2 TRBV18
TGTGCCAGCAGCTTGGGGGGGTATCAGCCCCAGCATTTT CASSLGGYQPQHF TRBJ1-5 once - TRBV5-6
TGCAGCGCTGCGCAGGGCGAGCAGTACTTC CSAAQGEQYF TRBJ2-7 - - TRBV29-1
TGTGCCAGCAGCCCGGGACCGTCCTACGAGCAGTACTTC CASSPGPSYEQYF TRBJ2-7 - - TRBV7-9
TGTGCCATCAGTGACGGACAGGGGATGAACACTGAAGCTTTCTTT CAISDGQGMNTEAFF TRBJ1-1 - TRBD1 TRBV10-3
TGTGCCAGCGTATGGGTTACTGAAGCTTTCTTT CASVWVTEAFF TRBJ1-1 - - TRBV9
TGCGCCAGCAGATACGGGACTTCCAATTCACCCCTCCACTTT CASRYGTSNSPLHF TRBJ1-6 - - TRBV4-3
TGTGCCAGCAGCTTAGGCTCCTACGAGCAGTACTTC CASSLGSYEQYF TRBJ2-7 - - TRBV7-9
TGCAGCGTTGAATTTTCCGGTGAAAAACTGTTTTTT CSVEFSGEKLFF TRBJ1-4 - - TRBV29-1
TGTGCCAGCAGTTCCCCATTGAGGTCCGGTCGGGAGCAGTACTTC CASSSPLRSGREQYF TRBJ2-7 - - TRBV27
TGCGCCAGCAGCCGCCTCGACAGGGCTAGGGGCACTGAAGCTTTCTTT CASSRLDRARGTEAFF TRBJ1-1 - TRBD1 TRBV4-1
TGTGCCAGCAGCTTAGAGGGAAACCAGGGCTACACCTTC CASSLEGNQGYTF TRBJ1-2 - - TRBV11-2
TGTGCCACCAGCAGAGGGCCGGTCGCAGCTGAGTATGCCTACGAGCAGTACTTC CATSRGPVAAEYAYEQYF TRBJ2-7 - - TRBV15
TGTGCCAGCAGCCCCGACGGGGGAGGGACTGAAGCTTTCTTT CASSPDGGGTEAFF TRBJ1-1 few - TRBV11-2
TGTGCCAGCAGTTTAGCTTCATCCTACGAGCAGTACTTC CASSLASSYEQYF TRBJ2-7 - - TRBV27
TGTGCCAGCAGCCAAGAGGGCGGGGGGGAGAACAATGAGCAGTTCTTC CASSQEGGGENNEQFF TRBJ2-1 once TRBD2 TRBV4-2
TGTGCCAGCAGTTACGACAGGGCCTACGAGCAGTACTTC CASSYDRAYEQYF TRBJ2-7 - TRBD1 TRBV6-6
TGTGCCAGCAGCCGACTAGCGACAGATACGCAGTATTTT CASSRLATDTQYF TRBJ2-3 - TRBD2 TRBV6-6